This T cell receptor beta chain was found in a study of post-analysis software for immune sequencing data. Overall study results and limits: Strong co-clustering by F measure was seen for same-batch samples. Normalized Chao1 diversity in multiple sclerosis patients fell significantly below that of controls. About 5 TRBV segments (TRBV5-6, TRBV5-1 and TRBV20-1 among them) occurred more frequently in patients than in controls.

Each TCR beta cDNA library carried unique molecular identifiers. A single record per CDR3 protein comes from TCRdb applying MiXCR to the PCR reads. The sample has hundreds of thousands of distinct CDR3 sequences, roughly a third seen once; the top ten hold 4.5% to 5.5%. This CDR3 comprises 13 residues. The V end was cut by 4 bases, the J end by 6 bases, with 14 bases between. Germline CDR1 reads SQVTM; CDR2 reads ANQGSEA. Concerning this clonotype: Its antigen remains unidentified. Given a much more abundant clone one base away, this may be a read error.

The sequence was collected from a girl under 18 with multiple sclerosis. V is TRBV29-1 and J is TRBJ2-3; D gene unclear. The sample was blood. Here the CDR3 DNA reads TGCAGCGTTGGGATCGTGGGGATCGATACGCAGTATTTT. Translated: CSVGIVGIDTQYF.